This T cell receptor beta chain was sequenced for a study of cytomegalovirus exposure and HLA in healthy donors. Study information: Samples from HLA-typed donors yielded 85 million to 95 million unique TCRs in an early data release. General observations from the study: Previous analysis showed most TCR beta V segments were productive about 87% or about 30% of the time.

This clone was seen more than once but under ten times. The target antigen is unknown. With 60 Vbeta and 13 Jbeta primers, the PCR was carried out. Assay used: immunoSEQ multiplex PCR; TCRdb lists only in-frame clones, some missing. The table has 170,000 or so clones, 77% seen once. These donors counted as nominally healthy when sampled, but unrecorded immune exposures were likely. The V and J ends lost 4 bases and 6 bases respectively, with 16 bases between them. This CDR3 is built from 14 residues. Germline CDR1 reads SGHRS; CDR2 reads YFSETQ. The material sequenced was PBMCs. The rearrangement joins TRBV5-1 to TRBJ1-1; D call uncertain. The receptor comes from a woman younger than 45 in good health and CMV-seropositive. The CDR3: CASSPGVEGSEAFF. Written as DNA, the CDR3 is TGCGCCAGCAGCCCTGGAGTGGAGGGTTCTGAAGCTTTCTTT.